This note documents a single T cell receptor (beta chain) sequence. Its antigen is currently unknown. Time point given: persistent/refractory GD, antithyroid drugs over 5 years with positive TRAb. PBMCs were the source of the RNA used for TCR sequencing. The data originate from a study of regulatory T cells in long-lasting Graves disease. As for the study in general: Persistent cases took antithyroid drugs over 5 years and stayed TSH receptor antibody positive. Overall study findings and caveats: Persistent disease preferred TRBV28, TRBJ1-2 and TRBJ2-5.

TCR beta libraries were built with iRepertoire HTBI primers and Arm-PCR of CDR3 regions. TCRdb independently ran MiXCR on the multiplex PCR reads; one entry per CDR3 protein. The sample yields a few hundred thousand distinct CDR3 sequences, roughly 23% seen once. CDR3 length: 14 residues. The V gene lost 0 bases and the J gene lost 3 bases, with 9 bases spanning the gap. The germline V gene has CDR1 MNHEY and CDR2 SVGAGI. This clonotype originated in a female donor with Graves disease. The sample here was peripheral blood mononuclear cells (PBMCs), taken when the disease was refractory, from a patient treated with antithyroid drugs. This chain uses TRBV6-5 with TRBJ2-7, with a weak D call TRBD1 (6 bases). The CDR3 loop reads CASSYSGGDYEQYF. In DNA form, the CDR3 reads TGTGCCAGCAGTTACTCAGGGGGAGACTACGAGCAGTACTTC.